This T cell receptor beta chain was found in a study of T cell responses to AZD1222 COVID-19 vaccine. Study context: Pooled samples include second doses given at about 4 or 12 weeks.

Trimming took 4 bases from V and 2 from J, leaving 12 bases between them. The CDR3 runs to 15 residues. CDR1 MNHEY and CDR2 SVGAGI come from the germline V gene. With respect to this clone: Its target is not known.

General study results and limits: Regions left unmutated in variants are reportedly the target of nearly half of spike-specific TCRs. Donors were largely white British and mainly female; clonal diversity was possibly underestimated.

Generated by immunoSEQ multiplex PCR, the TCRdb table keeps only in-frame clones and is missing some. The table shows 100,000 to 110,000 clones, with 80% to 95% occurring only once. J is TRBJ1-3 and V is TRBV6-5; D perhaps matches TRBD1 (5 bases). The TCR originated in an adult in good health. The source was peripheral blood, collected on day 0 of AZD1222 vaccination. As DNA, the CDR3 is TGTGCCAGCAGTTCGAACAGGATCCCTGGAAACACCATATATTTT. Protein sequence: CASSSNRIPGNTIYF.